This passage covers 14 T cell receptor beta chains from one sample sequenced in a study of CD8+CD57+ T cells in acquired aplastic anemia. CDR3 and TCR beta VDJ profiling relied on genomic DNA as the template. TCRdb itself ran the reads through MiXCR, one entry per CDR3 protein. The data hold approximately 170,000 distinct CDR3 sequences, with about half observed a single time. Only patients with CD8+CD57+ cell expansion on flow cytometry were chosen for sequencing. The material sequenced was sorted CD4+, CD8+, or CD8+CD57+ T cells (not recorded which) from PBMCs. Source of these receptors: a human donor with aplastic anemia.

Worth noting for this clonotype: With a much larger clone just one base away, this may be a read error. This sequence joins TRBV13 and TRBJ1-5; D gene uncertain. V was shortened by 7 bases and J by 2 bases, with 18 bases between the two germline ends. The CDR3 runs to 16 residues. Germline-derived CDR1 and CDR2 are PRHDT and FYEKMQ (reference sequence). The CDR3 DNA is TGTGCCAGCAACGCACAACCTGATGGGGGCAATCAGCCCCAGCATTTT. This translates into CASNAQPDGGNQPQHF. The whole variable domain, filled in from reference TRBV13 and TRBJ1-5, reads AAGVIQSPRHLIKEKRETATLKCYPIPRHDTVYWYQQGPGQDPQFLISFYEKMQSDKGSIPDRFSAQQFSDYHSELNMSSLELGDSALYFCASNAQPDGGNQPQHFGDGTRLSIL.

The J gene is TRBJ2-7, the V gene TRBV2; 7 positions agree with TRBD1. The junction had 3 bases not matched to a gene; V was cut back by 5 bases and J by 2 bases. Germline V lookup: CDR1 SNHLY, CDR2 FYNNEI. This CDR3 is 13 amino acids long. CDR3 nucleotide sequence: TGTGCCAGCAGTTCGGGACAGCCCTACGAGCAGTACTTC. It translates to CASSSGQPYEQYF. Full variable domain (rest looked up from reference TRBV2 and TRBJ2-7): EPEVTQTPSHQVTQMGQEVILRCVPISNHLYFYWYRQILGQKVEFLVSFYNNEISEKSEIFDDQFSVERPDGSNFTLKIRSTKLEDSAMYFCASSSGQPYEQYFGPGTRLTVT.

The rearrangement uses TRBV20-1 and TRBJ1-5; D perhaps matches TRBD1 (6 bases). Trimming removed 6 bases at V and 7 bases at J, with 16 bases between. Germline loops: CDR1 DFQATT, CDR2 SNEGSKA (reference sequence). This CDR3 comprises 13 residues. The CDR3 DNA follows: TGCAGTGCAAGCGGGGCAGGGGTACAGCCCCAGCATTTT. Amino acid sequence: CSASGAGVQPQHF.

On this clonotype itself: One end of the junction is discordant with germline, which a read error may explain. The genes are TRBV7-8 and TRBJ1-1; a possible D gene is TRBD1 (5 bases). Germline CDR1 reads SGHVS; CDR2 reads FQNEAQ. The CDR3 is made up of 14 amino acids. CDR3 DNA: TGTACCAGCAGCTTAGCGCGTAGGGGAGGTGAAGCTTTCTTT. Translated: CTSSLARRGGEAFF.

The chain employs TRBV5-1 and TRBJ1-1; tentatively, D is TRBD1 (6 bases). V lost 5 bases and J 0 bases, leaving 14 bases between the germline ends. The CDR3 covers 15 residues. Germline CDR1 SGHRS, CDR2 YFSETQ. CDR3 protein: CASRDSTTMNTEAFF. The CDR3 DNA reads as TGCGCCAGCAGGGACAGCACCACTATGAACACTGAAGCTTTCTTT.

CDR3 sequence: CASSPGQGLNEQYF. The CDR3 region has the DNA TGCGCCAGCAGTCCCGGACAGGGGCTAAACGAGCAGTACTTC. The chain recombines TRBV10-2 with TRBJ2-7; TRBD1 matches 9 bases. CDR1 is WSHSY and CDR2 is SAAADI in the germline V gene. V lost 5 bases and J lost 5; bases outside the gene matches: 7. The CDR3 runs to 14 residues.

This clonotype was seen at least ten times. The V and J genes are TRBV20-1 and TRBJ1-1; 10 nucleotides agree with TRBD1. Germline CDR1 and CDR2: DFQATT and SNEGSKA (reference sequence). V trimming: 6 bases; J trimming: 5 bases; junction bases outside the gene matches: 6. This CDR3 contains 13 residues. DNA of the CDR3: TGCAGTGCGCCTCGACAGGGGGCAACTGAAGCTTTCTTT. Encoded protein: CSAPRQGATEAFF.

V and J are TRBV19 and TRBJ1-6; D might be TRBD1 (6 bases). Trimming left V 5 bases short and J 15 bases short, with 17 bases between. CDR3 length: 13 residues. The germline V gene encodes CDR1 LNHDA and CDR2 SQIVND (reference sequence). DNA for the CDR3: TGTGCCAGTAGTGCCCCAGGGGATTCGGACCTCCACTTT. It translates to CASSAPGDSDLHF.

This clonotype was observed many times. This chain joins TRBV7-6 and TRBJ2-5; no definite D call. The CDR3 totals 14 residues. Trimming left V 1 base short and J 5 bases short, with 11 bases between. Per germline, CDR1 SGHVS and CDR2 FNYEAQ. CDR3: CASSLEIRSETQYF. The CDR3 nucleotides read TGTGCCAGCAGCTTAGAAATCAGGTCGGAGACCCAGTACTTC.

This clonotype was counted at least ten times. The chain combines TRBV29-1 with TRBJ2-6; TRBD1 or TRBD2 may be the D gene (7 bases each). Trimming shortened V by 6 bases and J by 0 bases, and 18 bases separated the two germline ends. Germline V gene data show CDR1 as SQVTM and CDR2 as ANQGSEA. The CDR3 runs to 17 residues. CDR3: CSVAQGGFSSGANVLTF. In DNA form, the CDR3 reads TGCAGCGTGGCGCAGGGGGGGTTTAGCTCTGGGGCCAACGTCCTGACTTTC.

On this clonotype: The conserved phenylalanine or tryptophan is not found at the CDR3 terminus, so this likely reflects a read error. The chain combines TRBV25-1 with TRBJ2-1, with 11 nucleotides matching TRBD1. CDR3 length equals 16 residues. Germline loops: CDR1 MGHDK, CDR2 SYGVNS. After removal of 8 bases from V and 5 bases from J, the junction contained 11 bases not matched to a gene. The DNA for the CDR3 is TGTGCCAGCTCACTCCGGGACAGGGGGAGCAACAATGAGCAGTTCTCC. As protein: CASSLRDRGSNNEQFS.

The CDR3, as DNA: TGTGCCAGCAGCCAAGAAGGGGTCAATCAGCCCCAGCATTTT. Amino acid sequence: CASSQEGVNQPQHF. The chain joins TRBV3-1 to TRBJ1-5; D is possibly TRBD1 (5 bases). The CDR3 runs to 14 residues. V was clipped by 0 bases and J by 3 bases, with 6 bases between them. The germline gives CDR1 LGHDT, CDR2 YNNKEL (reference sequence).

This clonotype was counted many times. This could be a read error, since a much larger clone is one nucleotide away. The CDR3 DNA reads TGTGCCAGTAGTACCGCCCCCCCCCAGCATTTT. Protein sequence: CASSTAPPQHF. This chain uses TRBV19 with TRBJ1-5; D ambiguous. This CDR3 is built from 11 residues. Germline loops: CDR1 LNHDA, CDR2 SQIVND (reference sequence). Trimming cost V 4 bases and J 10 bases, with 8 bases left between them.

The chain is built from TRBV6-2 or TRBV6-3 and TRBJ1-5; unclear D gene. The CDR3 loop spans 18 amino acids. The V gene lost 6 bases and the J gene lost 1 base, with 22 bases spanning the gap. Per germline, CDR1 MNHEY and CDR2 SVGEGT. CDR3 nucleotides: TGTGCCAGCAGAGTCCGTTGGAGGTCCAGTGGAAGCAATCAGCCCCAGCATTTT. Translating it yields CASRVRWRSSGSNQPQHF.